This TCR beta chain was identified during a study of immune characterization of retroperitoneal liposarcoma. The CDR3 runs to 12 residues. Trimming took 2 bases from V and 5 from J; bases not matched to a gene: 0. TCRdb analysed the PCR reads with MiXCR anew, one entry per CDR3 protein. The sample includes about 3,000 distinct CDR3 sequences, 40% to 55% of them seen just once. This clonotype was detected a few times. The receptor was isolated from a male donor with retroperitoneal liposarcoma. The sample was tumor tissue. The chain is built from TRBV12-3 or TRBV12-4 and TRBJ2-7; 7 bases map to TRBD1. CDR3 residues: CASSLTGDEQYF. The CDR3 DNA is TGTGCCAGCAGTTTAACAGGGGACGAGCAGTACTTC.